This T cell receptor beta chain appears in the sequencing data of a study of cytomegalovirus exposure and HLA in healthy donors. Study-wide results and caveats: The study found most TCR sequences rare, yet found some public TCRs in many donors.

J was trimmed by 2 bases and V by 4 bases; bases with no gene match: 1. CDR1 and CDR2 from the germline V gene are SGHTA and FQGNSA. There are 13 residues in the CDR3. To note about this clone: Its antigen is unidentified.

TCRdb keeps only in-frame clones here, not all; method: immunoSEQ multiplex PCR. Altogether about 160,000 clones are present, around 90% being singletons, with the ten largest covering about 2.9%. J is TRBJ1-2 and V is TRBV7-2; 7 bases are shared with TRBD1. The sequenced material came from PBMCs. This receptor was obtained from a woman aged 18-29 years in good health and CMV-seropositive. The CDR3 DNA follows: TGTGCCAGCAGCTCGACAGGGAACTATGGCTACACCTTC. Its protein product is CASSSTGNYGYTF.